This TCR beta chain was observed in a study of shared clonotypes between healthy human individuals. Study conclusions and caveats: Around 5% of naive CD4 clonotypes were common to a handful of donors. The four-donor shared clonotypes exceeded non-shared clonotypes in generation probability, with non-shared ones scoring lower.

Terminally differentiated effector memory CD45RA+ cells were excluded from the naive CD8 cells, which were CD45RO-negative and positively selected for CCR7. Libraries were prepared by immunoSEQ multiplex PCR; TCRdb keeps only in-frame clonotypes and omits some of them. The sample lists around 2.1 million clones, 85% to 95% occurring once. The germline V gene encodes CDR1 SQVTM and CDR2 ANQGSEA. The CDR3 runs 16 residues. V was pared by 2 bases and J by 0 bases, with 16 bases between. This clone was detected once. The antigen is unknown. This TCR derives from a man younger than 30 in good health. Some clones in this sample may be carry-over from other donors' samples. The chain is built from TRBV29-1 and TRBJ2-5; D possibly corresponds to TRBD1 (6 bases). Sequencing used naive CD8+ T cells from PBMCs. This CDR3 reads CSVEFNLDRDQETQYF. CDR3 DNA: TGCAGCGTTGAATTTAATTTGGACAGAGACCAAGAGACCCAGTACTTC.